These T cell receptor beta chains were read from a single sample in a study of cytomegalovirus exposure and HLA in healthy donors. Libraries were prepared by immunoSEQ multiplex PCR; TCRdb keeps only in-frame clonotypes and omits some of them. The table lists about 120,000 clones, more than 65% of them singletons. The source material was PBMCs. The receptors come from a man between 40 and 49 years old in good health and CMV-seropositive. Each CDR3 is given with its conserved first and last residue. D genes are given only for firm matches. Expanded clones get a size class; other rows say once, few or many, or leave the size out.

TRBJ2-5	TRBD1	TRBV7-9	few	TGTGCCAGCAGCATATGGACAGGCCAAGAGACCCAGTACTTC	CASSIWTGQETQYF
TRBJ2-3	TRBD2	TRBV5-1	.	TGCGCCAGCAGCTTACTAGCGGGGGGGCCGACAGATACGCAGTATTTT	CASSLLAGGPTDTQYF
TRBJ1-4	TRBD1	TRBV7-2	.	TGTGCCAGCAGCTTAGGGACAGGGGGCCCCAGAAATGAAAAACTGTTTTTT	CASSLGTGGPRNEKLFF
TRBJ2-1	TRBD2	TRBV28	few	TGTGCCAGCAGTTTATGGACTAGCGGGCTCAATGAGCAGTTCTTC	CASSLWTSGLNEQFF
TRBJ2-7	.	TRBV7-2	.	TGTGCCAGCAGCCCAAGCCCGACAGCCACCTACGAGCAGTACTTC	CASSPSPTATYEQYF
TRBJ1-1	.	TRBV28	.	TGTGCCAGCAGCTCTGGGGGGTTGATGAACACTGAAGCTTTCTTT	CASSSGGLMNTEAFF
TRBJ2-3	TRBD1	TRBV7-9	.	TGTGCCAGCAGCTTTGCCCAGGGGGCAGATACGCAGTATTTT	CASSFAQGADTQYF
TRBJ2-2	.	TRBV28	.	TGTGCCAGCACCTCCCCGCGACAGGGAGGTACCGGGGAGCTGTTTTTT	CASTSPRQGGTGELFF
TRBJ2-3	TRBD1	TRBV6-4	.	TGTGCCAGCAGTGACTCGGGGGGCAGGGGGCTGGATACGCAGTATTTT	CASSDSGGRGLDTQYF
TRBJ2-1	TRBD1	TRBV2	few	TGTGCCAGCAGTCGTAACCCCGGGACAGGGTCCTACAATGAGCAGTTCTTC	CASSRNPGTGSYNEQFF
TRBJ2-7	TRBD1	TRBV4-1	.	TGCGCCAGCAGCCCCAGGACAGGGGGAACCTACGAGCAGTACTTC	CASSPRTGGTYEQYF
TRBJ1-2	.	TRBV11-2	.	TGTGCCAGCAGCTTAGCGGCCAGGAACTATGGCTACACCTTC	CASSLAARNYGYTF
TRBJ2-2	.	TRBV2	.	TGTGCCAGCAGTGGGCCAATCACCGGGGAGCTGTTTTTT	CASSGPITGELFF
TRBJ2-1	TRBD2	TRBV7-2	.	TGTGCCAGCAGCTTTGCTAGCGGGGGGAATGAGCAGTTCTTC	CASSFASGGNEQFF
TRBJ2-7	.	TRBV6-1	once	TGTGCCAGCAGTGTAATCAGACAGCGAACATACGAGCAGTACTTC	CASSVIRQRTYEQYF
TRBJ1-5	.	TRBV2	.	TGTGCCAGCAGGCGGGAGGGAGGGAGCAATCAGCCCCAGCATTTT	CASRREGGSNQPQHF
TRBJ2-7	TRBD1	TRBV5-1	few	TGCGCCAGCAGCATAGGGGAAACAGGGGGCGCGGGGGAGCAGTACTTC	CASSIGETGGAGEQYF
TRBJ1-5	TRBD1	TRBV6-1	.	TGTGCCAGCGGAAATAACAGGGGTAATCAGCCCCAGCATTTT	CASGNNRGNQPQHF
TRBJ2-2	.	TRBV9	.	TGTGCCAGCAGCACGAGGACAGGAGGGACCGGGGAGCTGTTTTTT	CASSTRTGGTGELFF
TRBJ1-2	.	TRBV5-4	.	TGTGCCAGCAGCAAACAGGGCTCTAACTATGGCTACACCTTC	CASSKQGSNYGYTF
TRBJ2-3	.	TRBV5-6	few	TGTGCCAGCAGCTTGAGCTGGACAGCAACAGATACGCAGTATTTT	CASSLSWTATDTQYF
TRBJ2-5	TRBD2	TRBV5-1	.	TGCGCCAGCGGACTAGCGGGGCTCGTCCAAGAGACCCAGTACTTC	CASGLAGLVQETQYF
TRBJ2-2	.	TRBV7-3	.	TGTGCCAGCAGCTTTATCGGTTACACCGGGGAGCTGTTTTTT	CASSFIGYTGELFF
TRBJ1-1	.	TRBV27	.	TGTGCCAGCTCCGGGGTTGCCACTGAAGCTTTCTTT	CASSGVATEAFF
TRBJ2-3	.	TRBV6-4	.	TGTGCCAGCAGTGACTCTGGCTTCAGCACAGATACGCAGTATTTT	CASSDSGFSTDTQYF
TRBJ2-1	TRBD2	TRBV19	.	TGTGCCAGCCTCAGGACTAGCGGGGGATGGTCACCCTACAATGAGCAGTTCTTC	CASLRTSGGWSPYNEQFF
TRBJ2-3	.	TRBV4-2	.	TGTGCCAGCAGCCAAGGCCAGGGGCTCCCAGATACGCAGTATTTT	CASSQGQGLPDTQYF
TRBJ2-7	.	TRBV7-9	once	TGTGCCAGCACCCTCTTTCCGGGACATGAAGCCTACGAGCAGTACTTC	CASTLFPGHEAYEQYF
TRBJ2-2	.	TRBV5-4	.	TGTGCCAGCAGTTTCAGTGGTGGCGGGGAGCTGTTTTTT	CASSFSGGGELFF
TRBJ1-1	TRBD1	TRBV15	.	TGTGCCACCAGGACAGGGGGCACAAGAAACACTGAAGCTTTCTTT	CATRTGGTRNTEAFF
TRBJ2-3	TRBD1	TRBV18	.	TGTGCCAGCTCACCACCCGGGACAGCCACAGATACGCAGTATTTT	CASSPPGTATDTQYF
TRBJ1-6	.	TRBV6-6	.	TGTGCCAGCAGCGGAGCCGTTAGTTCCTATAATTCACCCCTCCACTTT	CASSGAVSSYNSPLHF
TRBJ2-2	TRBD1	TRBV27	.	TGTGCCAGCAGTGGACAGGGTTACACCGGGGAGCTGTTTTTT	CASSGQGYTGELFF
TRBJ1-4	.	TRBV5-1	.	TGCGCCAGCAGTTTCGGGGGAAGTGAAAAACTGTTTTTT	CASSFGGSEKLFF
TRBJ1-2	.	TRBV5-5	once	TGTGCCAGCAGCTTGATCGACAGGACGACTAACTATGGCTACACCTTC	CASSLIDRTTNYGYTF
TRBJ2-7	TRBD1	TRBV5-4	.	TGTGCCAGCAGCCCGACAGGGTACTCCTACGAGCAGTACTTC	CASSPTGYSYEQYF
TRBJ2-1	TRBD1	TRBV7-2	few	TGTGCCAGCAGCTTAGCAATAGCGACAGGGGGTGAGCAGTTCTTC	CASSLAIATGGEQFF
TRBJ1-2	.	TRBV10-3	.	TGTGCCATCAGTGGCGGGGAAATTTATGGCTACACCTTC	CAISGGEIYGYTF
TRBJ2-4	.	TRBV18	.	TGTGCCAGCTCACCACCGGGCAGGACAAACCGATACAAAAACATTCAGTACTTC	CASSPPGRTNRYKNIQYF
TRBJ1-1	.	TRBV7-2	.	TGTGCCAGCAGCTTGTTCAGGGGGAACACTGAAGCTTTCTTT	CASSLFRGNTEAFF
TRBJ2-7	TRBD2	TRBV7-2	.	TGTGCCAGCATTCCGGGGGGCGGGGGGGCGAGGCACGAGCAGTACTTC	CASIPGGGGARHEQYF
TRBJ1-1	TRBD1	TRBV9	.	TGTGCCAGCAGCGCCGGGACAGGGTTGTTGAACACTGAAGCTTTCTTT	CASSAGTGLLNTEAFF
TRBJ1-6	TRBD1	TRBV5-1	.	TGCGCCAGCAACACGGGACAGGGAAGTTCACCCCTCCACTTT	CASNTGQGSSPLHF
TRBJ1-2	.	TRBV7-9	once	TGTTCCAGCAGCTTAGAGCAGGGCCCCTATGGCTACACCTTC	CSSSLEQGPYGYTF
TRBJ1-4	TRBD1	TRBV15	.	TGTGCCACAGGGGTAGGGGGCATTAGCGAAAAACTGTTTTTT	CATGVGGISEKLFF
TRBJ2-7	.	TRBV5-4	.	TGTGCCAGCAGCTTGGAGGGGCTATACGAGCAGTACTTC	CASSLEGLYEQYF
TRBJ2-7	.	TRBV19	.	TGTGCCAGCCGCGGGACTCCCAACTCCTACGAGCAGTACTTC	CASRGTPNSYEQYF
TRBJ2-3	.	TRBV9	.	TGTGCCAGCAGCACTCCTACTTATACGCAGTATTTT	CASSTPTYTQYF
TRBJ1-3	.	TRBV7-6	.	TGTGCCAGCAGCTTAGAGGCAGGGTACTCCGTTGGTGTGGACACCATATATTTT	CASSLEAGYSVGVDTIYF
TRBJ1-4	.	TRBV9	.	TGTGCCAGCAGCCTCGGGGGAGGCTATGAAAAACTGTTTTTT	CASSLGGGYEKLFF
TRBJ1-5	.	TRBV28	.	TGTGCCGTAAGACAGGTTTACAATCAGCCCCAGCATTTT	CAVRQVYNQPQHF
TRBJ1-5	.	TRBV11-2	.	TGTGCCAGCAGCTTATCGGGAAATCAGCCCCAGCATTTT	CASSLSGNQPQHF
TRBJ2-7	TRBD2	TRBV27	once	TGTGCCAGCAGCCGGGGGGGACTATCCTACGAGCAGTACTTC	CASSRGGLSYEQYF
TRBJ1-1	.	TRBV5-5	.	TGTGCCAGCAGCTCCACCGGGACACAGAACACTGAAGCTTTCTTT	CASSSTGTQNTEAFF